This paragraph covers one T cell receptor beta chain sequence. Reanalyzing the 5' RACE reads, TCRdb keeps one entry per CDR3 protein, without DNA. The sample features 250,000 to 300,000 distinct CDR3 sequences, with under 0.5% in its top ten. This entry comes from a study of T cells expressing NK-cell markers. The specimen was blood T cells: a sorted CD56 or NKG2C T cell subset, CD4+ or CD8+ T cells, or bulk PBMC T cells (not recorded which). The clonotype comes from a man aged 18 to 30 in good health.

This chain's CDR3 is CASTKVAGRDQPQHF. This rearrangement joins TRBV12-3 or TRBV12-4 to TRBJ1-5. This CDR3 comprises 15 residues.